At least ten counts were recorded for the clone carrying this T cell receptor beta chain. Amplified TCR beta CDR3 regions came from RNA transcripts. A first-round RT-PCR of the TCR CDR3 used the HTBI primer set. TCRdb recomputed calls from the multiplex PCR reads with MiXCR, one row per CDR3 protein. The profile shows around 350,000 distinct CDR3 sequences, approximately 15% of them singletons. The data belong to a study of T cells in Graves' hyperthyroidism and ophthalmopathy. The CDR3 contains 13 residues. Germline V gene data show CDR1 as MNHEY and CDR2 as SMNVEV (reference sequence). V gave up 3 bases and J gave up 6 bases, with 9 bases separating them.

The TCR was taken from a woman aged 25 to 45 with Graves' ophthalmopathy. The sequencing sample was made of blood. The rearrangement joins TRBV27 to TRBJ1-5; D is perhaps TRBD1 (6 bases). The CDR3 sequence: CASSLTGGQPQHF. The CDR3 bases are TGTGCCAGCAGTTTGACAGGAGGTCAGCCCCAGCATTTT.